These T cell receptor beta chains were read from a single sample in a study of blood T cell repertoires in COVID-19. Libraries were prepared by immunoSEQ multiplex PCR; TCRdb keeps only in-frame clonotypes and omits some of them. The repertoire has some 240,000 clones, approximately 86% of them found once; the top ten carry approximately 7.6%. Material: peripheral blood. Receptor source: a man aged 55 to 70 who had recovered from COVID-19. Each CDR3 is given with its conserved first and last residue. D genes are given only for firm matches. The size entry is marked missing in some rows and otherwise reads once, few, many or a size class.

v_call: TRBV5-1; cdr3_length: 16; clone_size: NA; j_call: TRBJ2-3; d_call: TRBD2; cdr3_nt: TGCGCCAGCAGCTCGAGAACTAGCGGGGGGCTGGATACGCAGTATTTT; cdr3_aa: CASSSRTSGGLDTQYF
v_call: TRBV3-1/TRBV3-2; cdr3_length: 16; clone_size: NA; j_call: TRBJ2-7; d_call: TRBD2; cdr3_nt: TGTGCCAGCAGTCCCTATGAGCGGGGGGGCGGGGACGAGCAGTACTTC; cdr3_aa: CASSPYERGGGDEQYF
v_call: TRBV11-2; cdr3_length: 15; clone_size: NA; j_call: TRBJ1-2; d_call: TRBD1; cdr3_nt: TGTGCCAGCAGCTTAGGGTCAGGGGGTTTCTATGGCTACACCTTC; cdr3_aa: CASSLGSGGFYGYTF
v_call: TRBV7-9; cdr3_length: 16; clone_size: NA; j_call: TRBJ1-2; d_call: TRBD1; cdr3_nt: TGTGCCAGCAGCCCTATCCGGGACAGGGCTAACTATGGCTACACCTTC; cdr3_aa: CASSPIRDRANYGYTF
v_call: TRBV2; cdr3_length: 15; clone_size: NA; j_call: TRBJ1-2; d_call: NA; cdr3_nt: TGTGCCAGCAGTGATACTATTCCGTTTGGGTCCGGCTACACCTTC; cdr3_aa: CASSDTIPFGSGYTF
v_call: TRBV19; cdr3_length: 14; clone_size: NA; j_call: TRBJ1-6; d_call: TRBD1; cdr3_nt: TGTGCCAGCCACGAACCCGGGACAGCTTCCCTCATCCACTTT; cdr3_aa: CASHEPGTASLIHF
v_call: TRBV5-1; cdr3_length: 14; clone_size: NA; j_call: TRBJ2-2; d_call: NA; cdr3_nt: TGCGCCAGCCGGGTGGCGGCGTACGCCGGGGAGCTGTTTTTT; cdr3_aa: CASRVAAYAGELFF
v_call: TRBV6-6; cdr3_length: 13; clone_size: few; j_call: TRBJ1-3; d_call: NA; cdr3_nt: TGTGCCAGCAGTTCCGCAACAGGAAACACCATATATTTT; cdr3_aa: CASSSATGNTIYF
v_call: TRBV3-1/TRBV3-2; cdr3_length: 17; clone_size: once; j_call: TRBJ1-1; d_call: NA; cdr3_nt: TGTGCCAGCAGCACGCGGGGGGGCGGCACATTGAACACTGAAGCTTTCTTT; cdr3_aa: CASSTRGGGTLNTEAFF
v_call: TRBV5-1; cdr3_length: 14; clone_size: NA; j_call: TRBJ1-6; d_call: NA; cdr3_nt: TGCGCCAGCAGCTTGGGCGGTAATAATTCACCCCTCCACTTT; cdr3_aa: CASSLGGNNSPLHF
v_call: TRBV3-1/TRBV3-2; cdr3_length: 15; clone_size: NA; j_call: TRBJ1-2; d_call: TRBD1; cdr3_nt: TGTGCCAGCAGCAAATATCGACAGGGGAACTATGGCTACACCTTC; cdr3_aa: CASSKYRQGNYGYTF
v_call: TRBV18; cdr3_length: 13; clone_size: NA; j_call: TRBJ1-2; d_call: NA; cdr3_nt: TGTGCCAGCTCACACAGGGAGCTCGGGGGCTACACCTTC; cdr3_aa: CASSHRELGGYTF
v_call: TRBV5-1; cdr3_length: 16; clone_size: NA; j_call: TRBJ2-1; d_call: TRBD1; cdr3_nt: TGCGCCAGCAGCTTGGTTCTCCGGGACAGGGGTTGTGAGCAGTTCTTC; cdr3_aa: CASSLVLRDRGCEQFF
v_call: TRBV3-1/TRBV3-2; cdr3_length: 15; clone_size: NA; j_call: TRBJ1-4; d_call: TRBD1; cdr3_nt: TGTGCCAGCATCGAGGCACAGGGGGAGGGTGAAAAACTGTTTTTT; cdr3_aa: CASIEAQGEGEKLFF
v_call: TRBV18; cdr3_length: 15; clone_size: once; j_call: TRBJ2-1; d_call: NA; cdr3_nt: TGTGCCAGCACTTCCGACAGGACCACCTACAATGAGCAGTTCTTC; cdr3_aa: CASTSDRTTYNEQFF
v_call: TRBV4-1; cdr3_length: 16; clone_size: NA; j_call: TRBJ2-1; d_call: NA; cdr3_nt: TGCGCCAGCAGCCAAGTAAACCTAGTCGTATACAATGAGCAGTTCTTC; cdr3_aa: CASSQVNLVVYNEQFF
v_call: TRBV24-1; cdr3_length: 14; clone_size: NA; j_call: TRBJ1-3; d_call: NA; cdr3_nt: TGTGCCACCAGTGATGGATCGGCCGGGGACACCATATATTTT; cdr3_aa: CATSDGSAGDTIYF
v_call: TRBV18; cdr3_length: 16; clone_size: NA; j_call: TRBJ1-6; d_call: NA; cdr3_nt: TGTGCCAGCTCACCAAAGGAGGCATCCTATAATTCACCCCTCCACTTT; cdr3_aa: CASSPKEASYNSPLHF
v_call: TRBV19; cdr3_length: 15; clone_size: NA; j_call: TRBJ1-3; d_call: NA; cdr3_nt: TGTGCCAGTAGTAGTGGAGGCATACCTGGAAACACCATATATTTT; cdr3_aa: CASSSGGIPGNTIYF
v_call: TRBV7-9; cdr3_length: 13; clone_size: NA; j_call: TRBJ1-2; d_call: NA; cdr3_nt: TGTGCCAGCAGCGTAGGTGGCATTTATGGCTACACCTTC; cdr3_aa: CASSVGGIYGYTF
v_call: TRBV29-1; cdr3_length: 13; clone_size: few; j_call: TRBJ1-1; d_call: NA; cdr3_nt: TGCAGCGTTGAGACCAGGGGAGACACTGAAGCTTTCTTT; cdr3_aa: CSVETRGDTEAFF
v_call: TRBV5-1; cdr3_length: 15; clone_size: NA; j_call: TRBJ2-5; d_call: TRBD2; cdr3_nt: TGCGCCAGCAGCTACACTAGCGGGGGAGGAGAGACCCAGTACTTC; cdr3_aa: CASSYTSGGGETQYF
v_call: TRBV7-9; cdr3_length: 14; clone_size: NA; j_call: TRBJ2-1; d_call: TRBD2; cdr3_nt: TGTGCCAGCAGCTTAGGACTAGCGGCGAATGAGCAGTTCTTC; cdr3_aa: CASSLGLAANEQFF
v_call: TRBV7-9; cdr3_length: 14; clone_size: NA; j_call: TRBJ1-2; d_call: NA; cdr3_nt: TGTGCCAGCAGCTTTGCAGTCGCTAACTATGGCTACACCTTC; cdr3_aa: CASSFAVANYGYTF
v_call: TRBV28; cdr3_length: 12; clone_size: NA; j_call: TRBJ2-7; d_call: NA; cdr3_nt: TGTGCCAGCAGCCTGGGCCAGTACGAGCAGTACTTC; cdr3_aa: CASSLGQYEQYF
v_call: TRBV5-1; cdr3_length: 15; clone_size: once; j_call: TRBJ1-1; d_call: TRBD1; cdr3_nt: TGCGCCAGCAGCTTGGTATTTAACAGGGGCACTGAAGCTTTCTTT; cdr3_aa: CASSLVFNRGTEAFF
v_call: TRBV7-9; cdr3_length: 14; clone_size: few; j_call: TRBJ1-2; d_call: NA; cdr3_nt: TGTGCCAGCAGCTTAATGCCTACGGGTGAGGGCTACACCTTC; cdr3_aa: CASSLMPTGEGYTF
v_call: TRBV6-5; cdr3_length: 15; clone_size: NA; j_call: TRBJ1-2; d_call: TRBD1; cdr3_nt: TGTGCCAGCAGTACCCGGACAGGCAGGAACTATGGCTACACCTTC; cdr3_aa: CASSTRTGRNYGYTF
v_call: TRBV5-6; cdr3_length: 15; clone_size: NA; j_call: TRBJ1-4; d_call: TRBD1; cdr3_nt: TGTGCCAGCAGCTACATCCGGGACAGGGCAGGAAAACTGTTTTTT; cdr3_aa: CASSYIRDRAGKLFF
v_call: TRBV11-2; cdr3_length: 16; clone_size: NA; j_call: TRBJ1-1; d_call: NA; cdr3_nt: TGTGCCAGCAGCTTAGTATCTGGGAGGCAGGCGTATGAAGCTTTCTTT; cdr3_aa: CASSLVSGRQAYEAFF
v_call: TRBV5-1; cdr3_length: 15; clone_size: NA; j_call: TRBJ2-5; d_call: NA; cdr3_nt: TGCGCCAGCAGCCGCGAGGGTAGCCCAGCCGAGACCCAGTACTTC; cdr3_aa: CASSREGSPAETQYF
v_call: TRBV7-2; cdr3_length: 14; clone_size: NA; j_call: TRBJ2-3; d_call: TRBD2; cdr3_nt: TGTGCCAGCAGTCAGGGACTAGCGACAGATACGCAGTATTTT; cdr3_aa: CASSQGLATDTQYF
v_call: TRBV29-1; cdr3_length: 13; clone_size: NA; j_call: TRBJ1-1; d_call: TRBD1; cdr3_nt: TGCAGCGCGCGCGGACAGGGGAACACTGAAGCTTTCTTT; cdr3_aa: CSARGQGNTEAFF
v_call: TRBV10-3; cdr3_length: 14; clone_size: few; j_call: TRBJ1-5; d_call: TRBD1; cdr3_nt: TGTGCCACCAGGGATGGACAGGGCAATCAGCCCCAGCATTTT; cdr3_aa: CATRDGQGNQPQHF
v_call: TRBV10-2; cdr3_length: 14; clone_size: NA; j_call: TRBJ1-5; d_call: NA; cdr3_nt: TGCGCCAGCAGTCTCCGGGGGGGTAGTCAGCCCCAGCATTTT; cdr3_aa: CASSLRGGSQPQHF
v_call: TRBV27; cdr3_length: 17; clone_size: NA; j_call: TRBJ1-2; d_call: TRBD1; cdr3_nt: TGTGCCAGCAGTTTATGGACCCGATACAGGGGATTCTATGGCTACACCTTC; cdr3_aa: CASSLWTRYRGFYGYTF
v_call: TRBV5-4; cdr3_length: 14; clone_size: NA; j_call: TRBJ2-5; d_call: TRBD2; cdr3_nt: TGTGCCAGCAGTTCAAAGCGGGGGCCGGAGACCCAGTACTTC; cdr3_aa: CASSSKRGPETQYF
v_call: TRBV19; cdr3_length: 13; clone_size: few; j_call: TRBJ1-2; d_call: NA; cdr3_nt: TGTGCCACCCTGCGTCCCGATTACTATGGCTACACCTTC; cdr3_aa: CATLRPDYYGYTF
v_call: TRBV3-1/TRBV3-2; cdr3_length: 13; clone_size: NA; j_call: TRBJ1-4; d_call: NA; cdr3_nt: TGTGCCAGCAGCCCGACAGCCGTCGGAAAACTGTTTTTT; cdr3_aa: CASSPTAVGKLFF
v_call: TRBV5-8; cdr3_length: 16; clone_size: NA; j_call: TRBJ1-5; d_call: NA; cdr3_nt: TGTGCCAGCAGCTTCGGGGGGCTCTATAGCAATCAGCCCCAGCATTTT; cdr3_aa: CASSFGGLYSNQPQHF
v_call: TRBV27; cdr3_length: 13; clone_size: NA; j_call: TRBJ1-2; d_call: NA; cdr3_nt: TGTGCCAGCAGTTTTCAGGCGGGCTATGGCTACACCTTC; cdr3_aa: CASSFQAGYGYTF
v_call: TRBV19; cdr3_length: 14; clone_size: NA; j_call: TRBJ2-2; d_call: NA; cdr3_nt: TGTGCCAGTAGTAACTACAGGGCGACCGGGGAGCTGTTTTTT; cdr3_aa: CASSNYRATGELFF
v_call: TRBV27; cdr3_length: 13; clone_size: NA; j_call: TRBJ1-2; d_call: TRBD1; cdr3_nt: TGTGCCAGCCGGACAGGGTACGGCTATGGCTACACCTTC; cdr3_aa: CASRTGYGYGYTF
v_call: TRBV9; cdr3_length: 14; clone_size: NA; j_call: TRBJ2-5; d_call: TRBD2; cdr3_nt: TGTGCCAGCAGCCCTCGACTAGCAGGGGAGACCCAGTACTTC; cdr3_aa: CASSPRLAGETQYF
v_call: TRBV6-5; cdr3_length: 12; clone_size: NA; j_call: TRBJ2-7; d_call: NA; cdr3_nt: TGTGCCAGCAGCCTTAGCGGATACGAGCAGTACTTC; cdr3_aa: CASSLSGYEQYF
v_call: TRBV19; cdr3_length: 15; clone_size: NA; j_call: TRBJ2-1; d_call: TRBD1; cdr3_nt: TGTGCCAGTAGTACCAGGGACAGGCAATACAATGAGCAGTTCTTC; cdr3_aa: CASSTRDRQYNEQFF
v_call: TRBV7-2; cdr3_length: 15; clone_size: NA; j_call: TRBJ2-5; d_call: NA; cdr3_nt: TGTGCCAGCAGCTTTAGAGGTCGGGTGACGGAGACCCAGTACTTC; cdr3_aa: CASSFRGRVTETQYF
v_call: TRBV5-4; cdr3_length: 15; clone_size: NA; j_call: TRBJ2-1; d_call: TRBD2; cdr3_nt: TGTGCCAGCAGTTCGGGGGGGCGTCTCGACAATGAGCAGTTCTTC; cdr3_aa: CASSSGGRLDNEQFF
v_call: TRBV12-3/TRBV12-4; cdr3_length: 13; clone_size: NA; j_call: TRBJ2-7; d_call: NA; cdr3_nt: TGTGCCAGCAGCCGCTCCGGGATCCACGAGCAGTACTTC; cdr3_aa: CASSRSGIHEQYF
v_call: TRBV6-5; cdr3_length: 13; clone_size: NA; j_call: TRBJ1-1; d_call: NA; cdr3_nt: TGTGCCAGCGAGAAAGGGCAGGGCACTGAAGCTTTCTTT; cdr3_aa: CASEKGQGTEAFF
v_call: TRBV5-1; cdr3_length: 17; clone_size: NA; j_call: TRBJ2-5; d_call: TRBD1; cdr3_nt: TGCGCCAGCAGCTTGGCCCTGACAGGGCCGTACCAAGAGACCCAGTACTTC; cdr3_aa: CASSLALTGPYQETQYF
v_call: TRBV5-1; cdr3_length: 14; clone_size: NA; j_call: TRBJ2-1; d_call: NA; cdr3_nt: TGCGCCAGCAGCTTGGAAAAACAGGGTGGTGAGCAGTTCTTC; cdr3_aa: CASSLEKQGGEQFF
v_call: TRBV19; cdr3_length: 15; clone_size: NA; j_call: TRBJ2-3; d_call: TRBD2; cdr3_nt: TGTGCCAGTAGACGGGGACTAGCGGCACCAGATACGCAGTATTTT; cdr3_aa: CASRRGLAAPDTQYF
v_call: TRBV6-5; cdr3_length: 13; clone_size: NA; j_call: TRBJ1-1; d_call: TRBD1; cdr3_nt: TGTGCCAGCAGTTCGGGACAGAAGACTGAAGCTTTCTTT; cdr3_aa: CASSSGQKTEAFF
v_call: TRBV4-1; cdr3_length: 15; clone_size: few; j_call: TRBJ1-5; d_call: NA; cdr3_nt: TGCGCCAGCAGCCTACAGATGACAGCTAATCAGCCCCAGCATTTT; cdr3_aa: CASSLQMTANQPQHF
v_call: TRBV5-1; cdr3_length: 14; clone_size: NA; j_call: TRBJ1-6; d_call: TRBD1; cdr3_nt: TGCGCCAGCAGCCCGGGACAGGGGTTCTCACCCCTCCACTTT; cdr3_aa: CASSPGQGFSPLHF
v_call: TRBV11-3; cdr3_length: 13; clone_size: NA; j_call: TRBJ1-1; d_call: NA; cdr3_nt: TGTGCCAGCAGCCAACAGGTGAACACTGAAGCTTTCTTT; cdr3_aa: CASSQQVNTEAFF